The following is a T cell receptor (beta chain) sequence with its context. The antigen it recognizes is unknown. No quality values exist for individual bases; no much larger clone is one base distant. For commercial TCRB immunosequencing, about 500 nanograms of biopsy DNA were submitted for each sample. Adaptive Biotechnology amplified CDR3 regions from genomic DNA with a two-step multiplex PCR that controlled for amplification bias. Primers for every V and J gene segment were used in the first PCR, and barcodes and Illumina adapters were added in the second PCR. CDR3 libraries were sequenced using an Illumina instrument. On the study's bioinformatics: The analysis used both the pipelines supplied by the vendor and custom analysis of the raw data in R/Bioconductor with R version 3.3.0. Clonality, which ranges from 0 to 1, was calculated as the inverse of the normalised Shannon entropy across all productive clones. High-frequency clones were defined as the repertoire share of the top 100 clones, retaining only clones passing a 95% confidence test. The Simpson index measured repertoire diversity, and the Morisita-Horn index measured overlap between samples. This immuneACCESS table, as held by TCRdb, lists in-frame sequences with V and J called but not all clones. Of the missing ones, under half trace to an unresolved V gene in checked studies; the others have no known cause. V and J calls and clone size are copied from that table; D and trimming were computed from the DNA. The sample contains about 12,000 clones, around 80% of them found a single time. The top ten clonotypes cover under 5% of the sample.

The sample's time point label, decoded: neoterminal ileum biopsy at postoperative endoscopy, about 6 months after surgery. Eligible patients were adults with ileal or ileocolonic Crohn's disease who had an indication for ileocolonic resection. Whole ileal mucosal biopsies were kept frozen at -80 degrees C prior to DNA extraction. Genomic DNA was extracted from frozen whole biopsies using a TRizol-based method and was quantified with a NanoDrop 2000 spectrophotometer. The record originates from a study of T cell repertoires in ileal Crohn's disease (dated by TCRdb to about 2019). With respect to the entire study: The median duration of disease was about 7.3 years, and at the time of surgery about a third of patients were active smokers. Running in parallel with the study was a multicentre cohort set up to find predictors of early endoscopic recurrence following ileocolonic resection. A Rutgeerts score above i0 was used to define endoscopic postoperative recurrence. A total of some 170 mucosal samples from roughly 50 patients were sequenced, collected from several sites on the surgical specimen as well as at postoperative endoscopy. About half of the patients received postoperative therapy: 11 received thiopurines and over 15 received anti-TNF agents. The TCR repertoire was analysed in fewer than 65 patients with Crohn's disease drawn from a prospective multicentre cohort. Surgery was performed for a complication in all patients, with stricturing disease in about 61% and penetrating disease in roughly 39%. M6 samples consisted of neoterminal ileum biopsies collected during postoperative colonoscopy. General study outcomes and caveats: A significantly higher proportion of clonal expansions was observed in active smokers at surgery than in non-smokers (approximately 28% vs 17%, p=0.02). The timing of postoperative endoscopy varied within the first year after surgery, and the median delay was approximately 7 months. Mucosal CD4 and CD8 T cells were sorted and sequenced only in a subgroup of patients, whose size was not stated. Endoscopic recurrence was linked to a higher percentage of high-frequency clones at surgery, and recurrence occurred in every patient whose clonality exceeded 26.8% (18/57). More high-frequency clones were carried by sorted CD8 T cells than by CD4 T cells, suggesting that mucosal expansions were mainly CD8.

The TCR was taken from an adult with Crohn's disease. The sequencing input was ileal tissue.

The CDR3 reads CASSVDRGQGDQPQHF. The DNA sequence reads TGTGCCAGCAGTGTGGACAGGGGGCAAGGGGATCAGCCCCAGCATTTT. The chain couples TRBV2 to TRBJ1-5; 11 bases in the junction line up with TRBD1. The CDR3 spans 16 residues, from the cysteine through the phenylalanine. Only CDR3 DNA is held: 48 bases, read in frame from base 1. Looking up the germline V gene yields CDR1 SNHLY and CDR2 FYNNEI. V is trimmed back by 4 bases and J by 5 bases, and the junction contains 7 bases that no gene match accounts for.